Sequencing of this TCR beta chain was carried out in a study of blood T cell repertoires in COVID-19. Between the trimmed V and J ends, which lost 0 bases and 3 bases, there was a span of 4 bases. The CDR3 is 13 amino acids. Germline CDR1 reads SGDLS; CDR2 reads YYNGEE. Original methodology: By means of reference gene primer amplification, nucleated cell counts were estimated. Assay used: immunoSEQ multiplex PCR; TCRdb lists only in-frame clones, some missing. V and J calls and clone size come straight from that table; D and trimming were deduced from the DNA. Altogether some 140,000 clones are present, around 84% being singletons, with the ten largest covering approximately 2.4%. Cohorts were based on clinical histories the participants reported.

The sequencing input was PBMCs or T cells enriched from blood (not recorded which). The receptor was isolated from a man in his forties or fifties with acute COVID-19. The chain employs TRBV9 and TRBJ2-1; D not certain. The CDR3 reads CASSVAGYNEQFF. CDR3 nucleotides: TGTGCCAGCAGCGTAGCAGGCTACAATGAGCAGTTCTTC.